This entry lists 18 T cell receptor beta chains sequenced from one sample in a study of cytomegalovirus exposure and HLA in healthy donors. Primers for the PCR totalled 60 Vbeta and 13 Jbeta. Measured with immunoSEQ multiplex PCR; TCRdb has only the in-frame clones, and not every one. The data include some 150,000 clones; the top ten clones carry approximately 0.72%. Material for sequencing was PBMCs. Source of these receptors: a woman under 30 in good health and CMV-seropositive.

V is TRBV5-5 and J is TRBJ1-5, with 12 bases that match TRBD1. The CDR3 spans 15 residues. V dropped 3 bases and J dropped 6; count of bases not matched to a gene: 4. Germline CDR1 is SGHKS and CDR2 is YYEKEE (reference sequence). CDR3 nucleotide sequence: TGTGCCAGCAGCTGGGGACAGGGGGCCTCTCAGCCCCAGCATTTT. Its translation is CASSWGQGASQPQHF.

The chain joins TRBV29-1 to TRBJ2-1; possibly TRBD2 for D (5 bases). The CDR3 sequence is 10 residues long. Germline V gives CDR1 SQVTM, CDR2 ANQGSEA. V was shortened by 5 bases and J by 6 bases, with 5 bases between the two germline ends. The CDR3 sequence is CSVTSNEQFF. CDR3 DNA sequence: TGCAGCGTTACTAGCAATGAGCAGTTCTTC.

The gene calls are TRBV5-1 and TRBJ1-1, with no clear D. This CDR3 region has 16 residues. The V and J ends lost 6 bases and 0 bases respectively, with 18 bases between them. CDR1 is SGHRS and CDR2 is YFSETQ in the germline V gene. This chain's CDR3 is CASTRSEGMVNTEAFF. In DNA form, the CDR3 reads TGCGCCAGCACCCGGAGCGAGGGAATGGTGAACACTGAAGCTTTCTTT.

V gene TRBV25-1 combines with J gene TRBJ2-5; D may be TRBD2 (7 bases). Trimming pared 4 bases from V and 5 bases from J, leaving 17 bases between. The germline V gene has CDR1 MGHDK and CDR2 SYGVNS. This CDR3 contains 15 residues. The CDR3 is CASSGTGGGWETQYF. CDR3 bases: TGTGCCAGCAGTGGGACTGGCGGGGGCTGGGAGACCCAGTACTTC.

V and J are TRBV7-2 and TRBJ1-2; 10 nucleotides align to TRBD1. Germline-derived CDR1 and CDR2 are SGHTA and FQGNSA. The trim removed 1 base at V and 6 bases at J, leaving 2 bases unmatched. The CDR3 has 14 amino acids. The CDR3 DNA reads as TGTGCCAGCAGCTTAGTGGACAGGGGGGATGGCTACACCTTC. Residues: CASSLVDRGDGYTF. Looking up the rest from reference TRBV7-2 and TRBJ1-2 gives the full variable domain: GAGVSQSPSNKVTEKGKDVELRCDPISGHTALYWYRQSLGQGLEFLIYFQGNSAPDKSGLPSDRFSAERTGGSVSTLTIQRTQQEDSAVYLCASSLVDRGDGYTFGSGTRLTVV.

The CDR3 region is CASSLGQKNTEAFF. In DNA form, the CDR3 reads TGTGCCAGCAGTTTAGGACAGAAGAACACTGAAGCTTTCTTT. V usage is TRBV27 and J usage is TRBJ1-1, with D possibly being TRBD1 (6 bases). Trimming removed 2 bases at V and 1 base at J, with 8 bases between. The CDR3 length is 14 residues. Looked up from germline, CDR1 is MNHEY and CDR2 is SMNVEV (reference sequence).

The V gene is TRBV18, the J gene TRBJ2-7; D remains unclear. V lost 3 bases and J 7 bases, leaving 16 bases between the germline ends. Germline values: CDR1 KGHSH, CDR2 LQKENI. The CDR3 is 14 amino acids. The CDR3 loop reads CASSPNSAYVEQYF. The CDR3 DNA reads as TGTGCCAGCTCACCGAACAGTGCCTACGTAGAGCAGTACTTC.

The chain employs TRBV5-6 and TRBJ2-1; no definite D call. Germline V gives CDR1 SGHDT, CDR2 YYEEEE. The V gene lost 1 base and the J gene lost 4 bases, with 9 bases spanning the gap. This CDR3 region has 14 residues. CDR3 protein: CASSLRLSYNEQFF. The CDR3 DNA follows: TGTGCCAGCAGCTTGCGTCTATCGTACAATGAGCAGTTCTTC.

The chain carries TRBV7-3 and TRBJ2-2, with D tentatively TRBD1 (6 bases). The ends were cut back, 5 bases at V and 4 bases at J, with 14 bases in the middle. Germline lookup yields CDR1 SGHTA and CDR2 FQGTGA. The CDR3 is made up of 15 amino acids. In nucleotides, the CDR3 is TGTGCCAGCAGCCCCTCCGACAGGCCCACCGGGGAGCTGTTTTTT. Translated: CASSPSDRPTGELFF. The complete variable domain, with remaining parts taken from reference TRBV7-3 and TRBJ2-2, reads GAGVSQTPSNKVTEKGKYVELRCDPISGHTALYWYRQSLGQGPEFLIYFQGTGAADDSGLPNDRFFAVRPEGSVSTLKIQRTERGDSAVYLCASSPSDRPTGELFFGEGSRLTVL.

The rearrangement joins TRBV9 to TRBJ1-1; TRBD1 aligns across 10 bases. CDR1 SGDLS and CDR2 YYNGEE come from the germline V gene. Unmatched junction bases numbered 0, after V lost 0 bases and J lost 1 base. The CDR3 loop spans 15 amino acids. The CDR3 reads CASSVGQGANTEAFF. The DNA for the CDR3 is TGTGCCAGCAGCGTAGGACAGGGGGCGAACACTGAAGCTTTCTTT.

This rearrangement joins TRBV27 to TRBJ1-5; tentatively, D is TRBD1 (6 bases). Germline CDR1 is MNHEY and CDR2 is SMNVEV (reference sequence). There are 17 residues in the CDR3. Trimming left V 8 bases short and J 3 bases short, with 23 bases between. This chain's CDR3 is CASPNSKGVPNNQPQHF. The DNA of the CDR3 is TGTGCCAGCCCGAACTCAAAGGGGGTTCCTAACAATCAGCCCCAGCATTTT.

The chain is built from TRBV30 and TRBJ1-2; TRBD1 aligns across 12 bases. This CDR3 region has 15 residues. Germline CDR1 and CDR2: GTSNPN and SVGIG (reference sequence). Trimming took 5 bases from V and 8 from J; bases not matched to a gene: 12. The CDR3: CAWAGPGQGAEGYTF. CDR3 coding DNA: TGTGCCTGGGCGGGACCGGGACAGGGGGCTGAAGGCTACACCTTC.

The CDR3 region is CASRIGTSGGTGELFF. CDR3 in DNA: TGCGCCAGCAGAATAGGGACTAGCGGGGGAACCGGGGAGCTGTTTTTT. The chain carries TRBV5-1 and TRBJ2-2; the match to TRBD2 covers 14 bases. This CDR3 spans 16 amino acids. J gave up 5 bases and V 5 bases, and 5 bases lay outside the gene matches. Germline assignment: CDR1 SGHRS and CDR2 YFSETQ.

V and J are TRBV2 and TRBJ2-2, with no clear D. This CDR3 region has 14 residues. Trimming cost V 7 bases and J 0 bases, with 9 bases left between them. CDR1 and CDR2 (germline): SNHLY, FYNNEI. The CDR3 region is CASTRSPNTGELFF. The CDR3 coding sequence is TGTGCCAGCACCCGGTCACCGAACACCGGGGAGCTGTTTTTT.

The rearrangement joins TRBV2 to TRBJ2-1; no clear D. The CDR3 consists of 11 residues. V was shortened by 6 bases and J by 7 bases, with 7 bases between the two germline ends. Germline lookup yields CDR1 SNHLY and CDR2 FYNNEI. The CDR3 DNA reads TGTGCCAGCAGCCCCCAAAATGAGCAGTTCTTC. This translates into CASSPQNEQFF. The entire variable domain, with the rest obtained from reference TRBV2 and TRBJ2-1, is as follows: EPEVTQTPSHQVTQMGQEVILRCVPISNHLYFYWYRQILGQKVEFLVSFYNNEISEKSEIFDDQFSVERPDGSNFTLKIRSTKLEDSAMYFCASSPQNEQFFGPGTRLTVL.

The rearrangement joins TRBV6-5 to TRBJ2-5; 7 bases match TRBD1. Germline CDR1 MNHEY, CDR2 SVGAGI. After removal of 10 bases from V and 5 bases from J, the junction contained 10 bases not matched to a gene. This CDR3 region has 13 residues. For the CDR3, the DNA is TGTGCCACCCAGGGGGATCTTGCGGAGACCCAGTACTTC. Encoded protein: CATQGDLAETQYF.

The chain couples TRBV2 to TRBJ2-3, with 11 nucleotides matching TRBD2. Germline V gene data show CDR1 as SNHLY and CDR2 as FYNNEI. The trim removed 6 bases at V and 0 bases at J, leaving 8 bases unmatched. The CDR3 runs 17 residues. The CDR3 loop is CASSPLGTSGSTDTQYF. CDR3 nucleotide sequence: TGTGCCAGCAGCCCCCTGGGGACTAGCGGAAGCACAGATACGCAGTATTTT.

V usage is TRBV6-1 and J usage is TRBJ1-5, with TRBD1 as a possible D gene (5 bases). CDR3 length: 15 residues. Trimming left V 2 bases short and J 4 bases short, with 12 bases between. CDR1 is MNHNS, CDR2 SASEGT, per germline. The CDR3 spells CASSEQAGPNQPQHF. The DNA for the CDR3 is TGTGCCAGCAGTGAACAGGCAGGGCCAAATCAGCCCCAGCATTTT.